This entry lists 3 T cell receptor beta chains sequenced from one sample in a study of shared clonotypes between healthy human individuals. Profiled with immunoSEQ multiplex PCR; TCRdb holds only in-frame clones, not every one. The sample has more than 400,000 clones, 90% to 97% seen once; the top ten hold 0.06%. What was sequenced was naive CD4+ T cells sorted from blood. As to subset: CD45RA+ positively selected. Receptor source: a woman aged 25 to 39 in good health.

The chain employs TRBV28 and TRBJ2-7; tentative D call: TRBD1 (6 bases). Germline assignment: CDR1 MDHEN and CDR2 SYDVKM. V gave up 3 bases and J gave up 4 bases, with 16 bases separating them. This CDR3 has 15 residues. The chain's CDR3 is CASSFRLQGWYEQYF. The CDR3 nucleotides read TGTGCCAGCAGTTTCCGACTACAGGGCTGGTACGAGCAGTACTTC.

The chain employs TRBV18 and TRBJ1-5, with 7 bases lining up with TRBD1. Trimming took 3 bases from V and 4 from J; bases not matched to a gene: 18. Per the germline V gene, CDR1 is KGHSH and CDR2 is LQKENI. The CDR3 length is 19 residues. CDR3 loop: CASSPASGRTGPANQPQHF. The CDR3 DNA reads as TGTGCCAGCTCACCCGCGTCGGGTCGGACAGGCCCTGCGAATCAGCCCCAGCATTTT.

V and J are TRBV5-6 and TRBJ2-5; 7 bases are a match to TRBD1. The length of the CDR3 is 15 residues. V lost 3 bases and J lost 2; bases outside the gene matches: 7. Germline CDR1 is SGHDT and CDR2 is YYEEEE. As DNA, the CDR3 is TGTGCCAGCAGCTCAGTGTCAGGGGGACAAGAGACCCAGTACTTC. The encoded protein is CASSSVSGGQETQYF.